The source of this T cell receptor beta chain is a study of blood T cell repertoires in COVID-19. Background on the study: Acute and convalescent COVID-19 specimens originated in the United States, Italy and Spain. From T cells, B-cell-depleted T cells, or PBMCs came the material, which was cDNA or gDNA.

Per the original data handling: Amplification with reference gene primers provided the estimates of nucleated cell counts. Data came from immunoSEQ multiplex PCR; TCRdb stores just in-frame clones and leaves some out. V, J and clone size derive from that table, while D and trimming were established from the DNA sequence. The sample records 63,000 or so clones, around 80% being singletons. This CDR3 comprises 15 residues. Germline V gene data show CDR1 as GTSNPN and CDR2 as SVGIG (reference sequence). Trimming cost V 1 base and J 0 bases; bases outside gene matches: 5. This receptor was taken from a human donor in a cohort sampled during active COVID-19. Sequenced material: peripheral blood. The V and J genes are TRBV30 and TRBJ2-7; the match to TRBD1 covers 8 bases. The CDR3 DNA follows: TGTGCCTGGAGTGGGACAGGGCTGAGCTCCTACGAGCAGTACTTC. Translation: CAWSGTGLSSYEQYF.